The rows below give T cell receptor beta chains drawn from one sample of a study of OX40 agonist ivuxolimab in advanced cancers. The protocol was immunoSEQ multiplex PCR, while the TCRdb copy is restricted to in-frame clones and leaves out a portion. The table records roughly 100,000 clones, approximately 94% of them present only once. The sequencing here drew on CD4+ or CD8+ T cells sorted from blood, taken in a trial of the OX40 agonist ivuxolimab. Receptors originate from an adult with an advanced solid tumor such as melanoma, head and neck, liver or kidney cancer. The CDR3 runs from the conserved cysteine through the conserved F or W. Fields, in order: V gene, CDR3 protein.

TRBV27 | CASSLGPGTEAFF
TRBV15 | CATSRVDSYNEQFF
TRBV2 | CATGTNEQFF
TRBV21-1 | CASSSLRTDTQYF
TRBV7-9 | CASSASPIRGTEAFF
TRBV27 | CASSFSGDQPQHF
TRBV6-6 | CASSQYSNQPQHF
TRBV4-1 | CASSPPSPSLDTQYF
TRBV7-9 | CASRGGMNTEAFF
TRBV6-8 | CASSRPTFRGRGVNYGYTF
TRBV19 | CASSLGTKTNYGYTF
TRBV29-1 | CSVESGYEQYF
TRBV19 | CASGPGATYEQYF
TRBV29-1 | CSVDGGDTGELFF
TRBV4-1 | CASSQEGMGVHPNTEAFF
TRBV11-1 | CASSSAPGQGTYEQYF
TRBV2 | CASSEVGPGGYEQYF
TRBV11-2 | CASSLGAESYEQYF
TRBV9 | CASSVGPREGLNNEQFF
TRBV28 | CASSTGGNTIYF
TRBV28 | CASRPGSNQPQHF
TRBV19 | CASSIAPSGTSYEQYF
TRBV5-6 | CASSLVAGASTGELFF
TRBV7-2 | CASSLTGRVIQETQYF
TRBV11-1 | CASSGWGLNTGELFF
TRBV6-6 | CASSYSSGVDGYTF
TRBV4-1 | CASSQVPGNIQYF
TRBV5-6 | CASSTGQSSYNEQFF
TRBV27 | CASSLTGDQETQYF
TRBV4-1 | CASSQERGTEAFF
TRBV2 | CASSETGNNQPQHF
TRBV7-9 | CASSLGVGPNEQFF
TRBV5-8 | CASSLKTGLAKNIQYF